This T cell receptor (beta chain) is drawn from a study of blood T cell repertoires in COVID-19. Individuals drawn from under 30 US areas were about 18 to 100 years old. Clinical histories supplied by participants themselves formed the basis of cohort assignment. In this sample, this clone turned up a few times. TCRdb's copy holds only in-frame clones and misses some; the assay was immunoSEQ multiplex PCR. The sample holds 210,000 or so clones; about four fifths are singletons and the top ten take more than 4.5%. There are 15 residues in the CDR3. V shed 0 bases and J shed 4 bases, with 7 bases lying between them. CDR1 and CDR2 (germline): MGHRA, YSYEKL.

Sequencing input: PBMCs or T cells enriched from blood (not recorded which). V is TRBV4-1 and J is TRBJ1-6; D is uncertain. This TCR was sampled from a woman aged 50 to 60 who had been exposed to COVID-19. The CDR3 protein is CASSQDPLYNSPLHF. The DNA of the CDR3 is TGCGCCAGCAGCCAAGATCCCCTGTATAATTCACCCCTCCACTTT.